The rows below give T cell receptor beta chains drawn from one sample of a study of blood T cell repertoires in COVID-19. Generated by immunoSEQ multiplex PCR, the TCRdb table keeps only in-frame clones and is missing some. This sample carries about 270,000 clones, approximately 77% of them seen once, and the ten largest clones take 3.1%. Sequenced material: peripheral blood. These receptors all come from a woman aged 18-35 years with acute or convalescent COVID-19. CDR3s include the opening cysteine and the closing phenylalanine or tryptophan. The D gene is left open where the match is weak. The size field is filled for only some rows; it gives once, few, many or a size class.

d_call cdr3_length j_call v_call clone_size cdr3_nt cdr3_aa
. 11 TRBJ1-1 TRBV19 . TGTGCCAGCAGCGGGACTTTGATAGCTTTCTTT CASSGTLIAFF
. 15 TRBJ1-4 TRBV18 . TGTGCCAGCTCACTTCGGGATTTGGCTAATGAAAAACTGTTTTTT CASSLRDLANEKLFF
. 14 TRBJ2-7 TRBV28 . TGTGCCAGCGAAAACAGGGGGGGTTCCTACGAGCAGTACTTC CASENRGGSYEQYF
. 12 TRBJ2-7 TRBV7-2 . TGTGCCAGCAGCCCAGGGGGGTACGAGCAGTACTTC CASSPGGYEQYF
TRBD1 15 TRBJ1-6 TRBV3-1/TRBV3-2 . TGTGCCAGCAGCCAGACAGGGTCGAGTGATTCACCCCTCCACTTT CASSQTGSSDSPLHF
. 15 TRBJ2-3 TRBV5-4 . TGTGCCAGCAGCTTAGGGAGACCTAGCACAGATACGCAGTATTTT CASSLGRPSTDTQYF
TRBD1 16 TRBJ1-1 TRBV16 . TGTGCCAGCAGCCAATCTGCAGGGGGCTTCAACACTGAAGCTTTCTTT CASSQSAGGFNTEAFF
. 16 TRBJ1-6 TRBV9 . TGTGCCAGCAGCCCCCGTCTTGAGGTCTGGAATTCACCCCTCCACTTT CASSPRLEVWNSPLHF
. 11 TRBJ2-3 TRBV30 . TGTGCCTCAGGAATGTCAGATACGCAGTATTTT CASGMSDTQYF
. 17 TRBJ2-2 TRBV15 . TGTGCCACCACATTTGTTTCGGGAGTACGGGGCACCGGGGAGCTGTTTTTT CATTFVSGVRGTGELFF
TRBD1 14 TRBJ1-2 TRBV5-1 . TGCGCCAGCAGCTTGGACGGACAGGGGGACGGCTACACCTTC CASSLDGQGDGYTF
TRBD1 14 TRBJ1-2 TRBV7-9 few TGTGCCAGCAGCCACGGACAGGGGGCTGGTGGCTACACCTTC CASSHGQGAGGYTF
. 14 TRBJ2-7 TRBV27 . TGTGCCAGCAGTTCAGACGGCCTAGCCTACGAGCAGTACTTC CASSSDGLAYEQYF
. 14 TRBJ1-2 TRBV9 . TGTGCCAGCAGCGCCTCAACAGGGACGCGGGGCTACACCTTC CASSASTGTRGYTF
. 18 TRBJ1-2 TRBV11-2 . TGTGCCAGCAGCCCCAACCCCACGTTGGGGGGGAATAACTATGGCTACACCTTC CASSPNPTLGGNNYGYTF
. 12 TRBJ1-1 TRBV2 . TGTGCCATCAATGACAAGAGGACTGAAGCTTTCTTT CAINDKRTEAFF
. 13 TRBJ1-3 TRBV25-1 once TGTGCCACCGGGAGTCTGGGTGGAAACACCATATATTTT CATGSLGGNTIYF
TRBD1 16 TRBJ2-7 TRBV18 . TGTGCCAGCTCACCATATGGGACAGGGAGCTCCTACGAGCAGTACTTC CASSPYGTGSSYEQYF
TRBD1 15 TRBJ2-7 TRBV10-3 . TGTGCCATCAGTGAGGGTACAGGGGCTTTGTACGAGCAGTACTTC CAISEGTGALYEQYF
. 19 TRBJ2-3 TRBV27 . TGTGCCAGCAGTTTATACGACCCCCGTTCGGGGGTCTTCACAGATACGCAGTATTTT CASSLYDPRSGVFTDTQYF
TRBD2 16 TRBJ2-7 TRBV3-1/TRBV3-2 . TGTGCCAGCAGCCAAGGGCTAGCGGGTCTATCCTACGAGCAGTACTTC CASSQGLAGLSYEQYF
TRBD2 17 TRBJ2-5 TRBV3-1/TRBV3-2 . TGTGCCAGCAGCCAAGTTGGACTAGCGGGGAACCAAGAGACCCAGTACTTC CASSQVGLAGNQETQYF
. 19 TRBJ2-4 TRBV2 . TGTGCCAGCAGCTGGCGACCACCTAACAGGGCTTTAGCCAAAAACATTCAGTACTTC CASSWRPPNRALAKNIQYF
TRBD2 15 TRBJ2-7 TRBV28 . TGTGCCAGCAGTTTTGGACTAGCGGGAAGATACGAGCAGTACTTC CASSFGLAGRYEQYF
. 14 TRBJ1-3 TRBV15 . TGTGCCACCAGCAGACCAGGGGCTGGAAACACCATATATTTT CATSRPGAGNTIYF
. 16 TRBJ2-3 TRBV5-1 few TGCGCCAGCAGCCAAACAGCCGATCCACTCACAGATACGCAGTATTTT CASSQTADPLTDTQYF
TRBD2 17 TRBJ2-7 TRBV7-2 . TGTGCCAGCAGCTTATCCTGGACTAGCGGGAGAGTCCACGAGCAGTACTTC CASSLSWTSGRVHEQYF
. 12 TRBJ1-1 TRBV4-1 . TGCGCCAGCAGCCCCCCGGGGACTGAAGCTTTCTTT CASSPPGTEAFF
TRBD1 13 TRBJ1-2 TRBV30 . TGTGCCTGGAGTGTAGGGACAGGGGACGGCTACACCTTC CAWSVGTGDGYTF
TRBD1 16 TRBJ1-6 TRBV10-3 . TGTGCCATCAGTGAGTCGACTCGGACAGGGGATGGGCCCCTCCACTTT CAISESTRTGDGPLHF
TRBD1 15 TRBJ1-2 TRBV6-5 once TGTGCCAGCAGTTCGCGGACAGGAGCATCGTATGGCTACACCTTC CASSSRTGASYGYTF
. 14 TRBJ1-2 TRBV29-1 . TGCAGCATCAGAGGAGGGGCGGAAAACTATGGCTACACCTTC CSIRGGAENYGYTF
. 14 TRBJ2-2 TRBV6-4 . TGTGCCAGCAGACTAGCTGAGAACACCGGGGAGCTGTTTTTT CASRLAENTGELFF
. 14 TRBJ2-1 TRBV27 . TGTGCCAGCAGAAAAGGGGACTTGAACCAGGAGCAGTTCTTC CASRKGDLNQEQFF
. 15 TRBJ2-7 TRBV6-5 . TGTGCCAGCAGCGTAAGTGGCGGTATAAACTACGAGCAGTACTTC CASSVSGGINYEQYF
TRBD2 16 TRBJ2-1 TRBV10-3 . TGTGCCATCAGCGCGGGACTAGCGGGAGTTTTTGATGAGCAGTTCTTC CAISAGLAGVFDEQFF
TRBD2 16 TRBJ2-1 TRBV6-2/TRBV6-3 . TGTGCCAGCAGTGCAGAGTCGGCGGGAGATAACAATGAGCAGTTCTTC CASSAESAGDNNEQFF
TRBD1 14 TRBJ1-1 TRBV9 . TGTGCCAGCAGCGGAAGGACAGGGAACACTGAAGCTTTCTTT CASSGRTGNTEAFF
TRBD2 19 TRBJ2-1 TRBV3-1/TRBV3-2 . TGTGCCAGCAGCCAAGATATAATTATTAGGACTAGCGAAGACAATGAGCAGTTCTTC CASSQDIIIRTSEDNEQFF
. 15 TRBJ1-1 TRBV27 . TGTGCCAGCAGTTTGTTTTCAGGGCTGAACACTGAAGCTTTCTTT CASSLFSGLNTEAFF
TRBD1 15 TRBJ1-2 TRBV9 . TGTGCCAGCAGCGCAACCGGGACAGAATTTAATGGCTACACCTTC CASSATGTEFNGYTF
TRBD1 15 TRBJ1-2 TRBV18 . TGTGCCAGCTCGCTCGGACAGGGAAGTTCCAATGGCTACACCTTC CASSLGQGSSNGYTF
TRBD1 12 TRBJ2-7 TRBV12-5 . TGTGCTAGTGGGACAGGGCTCCACGAGCAGTACTTC CASGTGLHEQYF
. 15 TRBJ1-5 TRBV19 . TGTGCCAGTAGTATAGTGCATCAGGGGTCTCAGCCCCAGCATTTT CASSIVHQGSQPQHF
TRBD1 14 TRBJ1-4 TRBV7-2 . TGTGCCAGCAGCTTGGGACAGGGGAATGAAAAACTGTTTTTT CASSLGQGNEKLFF
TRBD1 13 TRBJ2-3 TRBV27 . TGTGCCAGCAGGACAGGGGGTCAAGATACGCAGTATTTT CASRTGGQDTQYF
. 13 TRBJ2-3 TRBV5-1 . TGCGCCAGCAGGTCCCCCATGTCCGGTACGCAGTATTTT CASRSPMSGTQYF
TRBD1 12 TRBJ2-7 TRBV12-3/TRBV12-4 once TGTGCCAGCAGCCCCGGACAGGGGAGGCAGTACTTC CASSPGQGRQYF